Listed below are T cell receptor beta chains from one sample, sequenced in a study of beta chain features in type 1 diabetes. The protocol was immunoSEQ multiplex PCR, while the TCRdb copy is restricted to in-frame clones and leaves out a portion. The sample yields about 640,000 clones, around 12% seen once. Sequenced input: naive CD4+ T cells from blood. These receptors were obtained from a man under 40 with type 1 diabetes. CDR3s include the opening cysteine and the closing phenylalanine or tryptophan. A D gene is named only where the DNA matches it firmly. Clone sizes are given selectively: once, few, many, or a class where the clone is expanded.

DNA,CDR3,V,D,J,size
TGTGCCAGCAGCTTAGGGACACGCACAGATACGCAGTATTTT,CASSLGTRTDTQYF,TRBV13,NA,TRBJ2-3,NA
TGTGCCAGCAGCAGAGAATCTGGGGCCAACGTCCTGACTTTC,CASSRESGANVLTF,TRBV5-4,NA,TRBJ2-6,NA
TGTGCCAGCAGCCGAATGCGGAGGACAGGGAAAAACATTCAGTACTTC,CASSRMRRTGKNIQYF,TRBV27,TRBD1,TRBJ2-4,few
TGTGCCTGGAGTCTCCCCCGGACAGCTGGAAACACCATATATTTT,CAWSLPRTAGNTIYF,TRBV30,NA,TRBJ1-3,NA
TGTGCCAGTGGTCGCGCAGTCGGTAGCAATCAGCCCCAGCATTTT,CASGRAVGSNQPQHF,TRBV19,NA,TRBJ1-5,NA
TGTGCCAGCTCTGGGGGTGTTGAAAACATTCAGTACTTC,CASSGGVENIQYF,TRBV18,NA,TRBJ2-4,few
TGCAGCGTAGGATCAGGGTGGACAACCTACGAGCAGTACTTC,CSVGSGWTTYEQYF,TRBV29-1,NA,TRBJ2-7,NA
TGTGCCAGCAGCCCTACCCCCACAAATACGCAGTATTTT,CASSPTPTNTQYF,TRBV9,NA,TRBJ2-3,few
TGTGCCAGCAGCTTGGTCAGGAGTACTGAAGCTTTCTTT,CASSLVRSTEAFF,TRBV5-8,NA,TRBJ1-1,NA
TGTGCCAGCAGTTTGGCAGGGGCGAACACTGAAGCTTTCTTT,CASSLAGANTEAFF,TRBV9,NA,TRBJ1-1,NA
TGTGCCATCTTAGGGACAGGGGACACCGGGGAGCTGTTTTTT,CAILGTGDTGELFF,TRBV10-3,TRBD1,TRBJ2-2,few
TGTGCCAGCAGGAGGGACAGAAACTACACCTTC,CASRRDRNYTF,TRBV27,TRBD1,TRBJ1-2,NA
TGTGCCAGCAGCCACCCCCCGGGGTCTGGACTAGCGGGGGGCCCATTAGCCAAAAACATTCAGTACTTC,CASSHPPGSGLAGGPLAKNIQYF,TRBV4-2,TRBD2,TRBJ2-4,NA
TGCGCCAGCAGTCTTACCGGAGACCTCATTTACGGTGAAGCTTTCTTT,CASSLTGDLIYGEAFF,TRBV4-3,NA,TRBJ1-1,few
TGTGCCACCTCGGGAGGGAACAACAATGAGCAGTTCTTC,CATSGGNNNEQFF,TRBV18,TRBD2,TRBJ2-1,NA
TGTGCCAGCAGCCCCGGGGGCGGTTCTGGAAACACCATATATTTT,CASSPGGGSGNTIYF,TRBV28,NA,TRBJ1-3,few
TGTGCCAGCGGCTCAGGACAGGGGGTTCAGCCCCAGCATTTT,CASGSGQGVQPQHF,TRBV27,TRBD1,TRBJ1-5,few
TGCGCCAGCAGCTTGGACCAACAGGTGAACACTGAAGCTTTCTTT,CASSLDQQVNTEAFF,TRBV5-1,NA,TRBJ1-1,few
TGTGCCAGCAGCTCCCAGGGGGAGCAGTACTTC,CASSSQGEQYF,TRBV7-2,NA,TRBJ2-7,NA
TGCGCCAGCAGCTTGGCGGGACAGACTAACACCGGGGAGCTGTTTTTT,CASSLAGQTNTGELFF,TRBV5-1,TRBD1,TRBJ2-2,few
TGCAGTGCTAGTGACGGCTACGAGCAGTACTTC,CSASDGYEQYF,TRBV20-1,NA,TRBJ2-7,few
TGTGCCAGCAGCCTCGGGGGGGCCTCCGAGCAGTACTTC,CASSLGGASEQYF,TRBV11-3,TRBD2,TRBJ2-7,NA
TGTGCCAGCAGTAGACAGGGCTACTACTACACCTTC,CASSRQGYYYTF,TRBV6-5,TRBD1,TRBJ1-2,NA
TGTGCCAGCAGGGGTAGCGGGGCTGATACGCAGTATTTT,CASRGSGADTQYF,TRBV6-5,TRBD2,TRBJ2-3,NA
TGTGCCAGTAGTTTCCGGCCTGAAAGGACTGAAGCTTTCTTT,CASSFRPERTEAFF,TRBV19,NA,TRBJ1-1,few
TGTGCCAGCAGCCGCGGGGTTAGCGGGGGTTTCCAAGAGACCCAGTACTTC,CASSRGVSGGFQETQYF,TRBV7-3,TRBD2,TRBJ2-5,few